This T cell receptor (beta chain) was profiled in a study of identical twins (dated by TCRdb to the mid-2010s). Study-level background: To test whether fetal clonotypes persist, this study deep-sequenced TCR alpha and beta repertoires from monozygotic twins, from unrelated adults of various ages, and from cord blood. Replicate twin experiments were performed at different times using different library preparation protocols to rule out contamination.

This clonotype was seen only a few times. Its antigen is still unknown. No per-base quality is available; no much larger clone lies one base away. Every donor was a healthy Caucasian. The twin cohort comprised three pairs of female monozygotic twins, all aged roughly 18 to 30 years. The RNA used for TCR libraries was isolated from peripheral blood mononuclear cells. There are 17 amino acids in the CDR3, from cysteine to phenylalanine inclusive. The retained sequence is limited to the CDR3, 51 bases, with the frame set at the first base. For this chain, trimming is 6 bases at the V end and 3 bases at the J end, and the number of junction bases without a gene match is 15. CDR1 MNHNS and CDR2 SASEGT were looked up in the germline V gene. Receptor libraries were prepared by 5' RACE. Instrument on record: Illumina HiSeq 2000. A universal primer binding site was introduced by template switching, and a unique molecular identifier was present in the final cDNA, enabling accurate counting of TCR cDNA molecules. Specific primers in the conserved constant-segment region were used to synthesize first-strand cDNA for TCR alpha and beta chains. To control for contamination, every cDNA library carried two barcodes: a SMART-Mk sample barcode plus Illumina barcodes. TruSeq adapter sequences and Illumina sample barcodes were added in two successive PCR steps. The TCR alpha and beta cDNA libraries were sequenced on the Illumina HiSeq platform using custom primers. The authors' analysis ran thus. MiGEC was used to process raw reads and extract unique molecular identifiers, and MiXCR was used to find CDR3 positions. Recombination models were inferred per individual with the repgenHMM and IGoR tools using an EM algorithm. Shared clonotypes were analyzed with the tcR package in R, and sharing was normalized by the product of cloneset sizes. To study raw recombination without the effects of thymic and clonal selection, out-of-frame nonproductive sequences were analyzed. Starting from the raw public reads, TCRdb applied fastp trimming at Q25, assembled clones with MiXCR and retained in-frame beta chains. Each CDR3 protein gets just one entry, which takes the most common genes and DNA from the rows behind it. Clone size and V and J calls follow TCRdb, not the original study. This sample gives 570,000 or so distinct CDR3 sequences in total; more than 9% of them show up just once. The ten biggest clones cover 2.5% to 3.5% of the sample.

General conclusions and limits of the study: Conclusions relied on cross-sectional statistical analysis, since the same donors could not be followed over many years. Out-of-frame TCR alpha sequences shared between twins showed an excess of low generation-probability sequences compared with coincidental sharing between unrelated individuals. In monozygotic twins, out-of-frame TCR alpha sharing was systematically underestimated by recombination models, although the models agreed with sharing between unrelated individuals. Excess twin sharing in beta out-of-frame sequences was weaker because fewer shared sequences lowered the signal-to-noise ratio. Invariant T cells such as MAIT and iNKT could partly confound zero-insertion analyses, though diverse VJ usage argued against this for most clonotypes. Abundant cord blood beta clonotypes had fewer insertions, young adult naive repertoires showed a similar but weaker trend, and memory repertoires showed no such trend.

This same sample was also taken into another study, of yellow fever vaccine responses in identical twins. The second study also describes: According to the authors, in identical twins the way T cells responded to vaccination appeared partly convergent and partly personalized. Focusing on identical twins, the study followed the T cell clones that responded to the vaccine, and did so with precision.

The clonotype was recovered from a woman between 18 and 29 years old in good health. Sequenced sample: PBMCs. Recombination joined TRBV6-1 with TRBJ2-7, and 9 junctional nucleotides match TRBD1. CDR3 sequence: CASSRERRPGQGYEQYF. The nucleotide sequence is TGTGCCAGCAGCCGAGAACGCAGACCGGGACAGGGCTACGAGCAGTACTTC.